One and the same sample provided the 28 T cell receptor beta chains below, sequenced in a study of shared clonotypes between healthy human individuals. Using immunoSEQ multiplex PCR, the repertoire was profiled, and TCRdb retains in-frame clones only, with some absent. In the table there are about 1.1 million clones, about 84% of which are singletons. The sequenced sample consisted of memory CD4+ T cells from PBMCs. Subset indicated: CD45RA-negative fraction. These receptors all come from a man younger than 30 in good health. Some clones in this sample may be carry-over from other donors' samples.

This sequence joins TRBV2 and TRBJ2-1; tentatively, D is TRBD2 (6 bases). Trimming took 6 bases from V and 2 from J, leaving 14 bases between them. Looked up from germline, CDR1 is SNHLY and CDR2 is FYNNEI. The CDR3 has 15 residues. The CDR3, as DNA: TGTGCCAGCAGAGGTATTAGCGGCCCCTACAATGAGCAGTTCTTC. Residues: CASRGISGPYNEQFF.

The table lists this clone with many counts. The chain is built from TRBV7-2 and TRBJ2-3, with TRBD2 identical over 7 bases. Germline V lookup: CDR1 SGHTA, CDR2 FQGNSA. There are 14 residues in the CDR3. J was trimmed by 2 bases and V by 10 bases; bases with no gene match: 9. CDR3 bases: TGTGCCACCCGGGGGACTACCTTCACAGATACGCAGTATTTT. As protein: CATRGTTFTDTQYF.

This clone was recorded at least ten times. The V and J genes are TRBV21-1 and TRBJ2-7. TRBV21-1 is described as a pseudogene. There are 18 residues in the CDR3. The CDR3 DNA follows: TGTGCCAGCAGCAAAGGAATTAGTAGTAGTCTGGCCCCCTACGAGCAGTACTTC. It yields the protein CASSKGISSSLAPYEQYF.

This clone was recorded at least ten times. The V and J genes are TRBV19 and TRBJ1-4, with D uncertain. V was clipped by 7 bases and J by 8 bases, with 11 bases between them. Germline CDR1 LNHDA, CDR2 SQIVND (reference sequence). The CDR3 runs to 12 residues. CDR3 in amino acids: CASKSRWEKLFF. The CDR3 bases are TGTGCCAGTAAATCCAGGTGGGAAAAACTGTTTTTT.

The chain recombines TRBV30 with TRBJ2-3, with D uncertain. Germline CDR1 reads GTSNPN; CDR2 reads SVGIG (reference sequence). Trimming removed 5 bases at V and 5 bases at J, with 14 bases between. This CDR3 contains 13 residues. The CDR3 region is CAWERISGDTQYF. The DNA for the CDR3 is TGTGCCTGGGAGAGAATTTCAGGAGATACGCAGTATTTT.

CDR3 nucleotide sequence: TGCGCCAGCATGATGGGACTAGCGGTAGAGACCCAGTACTTC. This encodes CASMMGLAVETQYF. V gene TRBV5-1 combines with J gene TRBJ2-5, with 11 bases aligning to TRBD2. The CDR3 sequence is 14 residues long. Germline CDR1 and CDR2: SGHRS and YFSETQ. V shed 6 bases and J 4 bases; nucleotides not matched to a gene: 5.

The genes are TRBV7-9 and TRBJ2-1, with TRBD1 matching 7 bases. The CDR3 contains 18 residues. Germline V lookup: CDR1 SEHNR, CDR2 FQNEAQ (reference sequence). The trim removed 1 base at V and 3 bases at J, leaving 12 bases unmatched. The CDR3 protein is CASSLEGALTTVYNEQFF. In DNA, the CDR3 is TGTGCCAGCAGCTTAGAGGGGGCGCTGACTACAGTCTACAATGAGCAGTTCTTC.

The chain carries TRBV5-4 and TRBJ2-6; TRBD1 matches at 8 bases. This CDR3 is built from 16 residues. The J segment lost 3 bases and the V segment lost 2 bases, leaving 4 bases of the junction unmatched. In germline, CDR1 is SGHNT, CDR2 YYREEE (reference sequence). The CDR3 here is CASSFAGGGGANVLTF. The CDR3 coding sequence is TGTGCCAGCAGCTTTGCAGGGGGCGGTGGGGCCAACGTCCTGACTTTC.

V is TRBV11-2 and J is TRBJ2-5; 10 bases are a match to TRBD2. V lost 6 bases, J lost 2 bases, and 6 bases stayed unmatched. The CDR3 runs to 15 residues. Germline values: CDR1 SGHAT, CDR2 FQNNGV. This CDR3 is CASSRTSGPQETQYF. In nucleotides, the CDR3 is TGTGCCAGCAGTCGGACTAGCGGACCTCAAGAGACCCAGTACTTC.

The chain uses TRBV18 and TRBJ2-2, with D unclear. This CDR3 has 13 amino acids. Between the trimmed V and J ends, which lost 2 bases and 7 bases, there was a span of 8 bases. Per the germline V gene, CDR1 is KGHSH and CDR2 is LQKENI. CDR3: CASSPSADGELFF. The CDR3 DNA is TGTGCCAGCTCACCATCAGCCGACGGGGAGCTGTTTTTT.

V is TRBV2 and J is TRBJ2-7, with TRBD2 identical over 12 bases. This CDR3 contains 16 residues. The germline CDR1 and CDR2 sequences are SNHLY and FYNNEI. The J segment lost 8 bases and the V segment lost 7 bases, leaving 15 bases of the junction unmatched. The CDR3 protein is CASTTGLAGEGTKQYF. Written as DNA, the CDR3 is TGTGCCAGCACCACGGGACTAGCGGGCGAAGGTACTAAGCAGTACTTC. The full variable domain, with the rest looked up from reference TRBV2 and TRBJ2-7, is EPEVTQTPSHQVTQMGQEVILRCVPISNHLYFYWYRQILGQKVEFLVSFYNNEISEKSEIFDDQFSVERPDGSNFTLKIRSTKLEDSAMYFCASTTGLAGEGTKQYFGPGTRLTVT.

CDR3 sequence reads: CASSQTSGTIYEQYF. The CDR3, as DNA: TGCGCCAGCAGCCAAACTAGCGGGACAATTTATGAGCAGTACTTC. The chain carries TRBV4-1 and TRBJ2-7, with TRBD2 matching over 10 bases. Germline V gene sequence: CDR1 MGHRA, CDR2 YSYEKL. CDR3 size: 15 residues. With 2 bases clipped from V and 7 bases from J, the junction kept 8 bases outside the gene matches.

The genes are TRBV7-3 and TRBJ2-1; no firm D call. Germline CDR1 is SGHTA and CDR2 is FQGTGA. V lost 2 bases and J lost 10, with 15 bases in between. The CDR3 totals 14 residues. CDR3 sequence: CASSLSAPTSEQFF. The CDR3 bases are TGTGCCAGCAGCTTATCGGCGCCGACCTCAGAGCAGTTCTTC.

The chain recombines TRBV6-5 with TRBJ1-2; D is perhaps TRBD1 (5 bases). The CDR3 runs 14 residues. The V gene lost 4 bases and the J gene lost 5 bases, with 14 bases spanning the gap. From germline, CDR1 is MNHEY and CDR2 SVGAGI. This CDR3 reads CASSSGPGVYGYTF. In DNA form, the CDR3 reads TGTGCCAGCAGTTCAGGGCCGGGGGTATATGGCTACACCTTC.

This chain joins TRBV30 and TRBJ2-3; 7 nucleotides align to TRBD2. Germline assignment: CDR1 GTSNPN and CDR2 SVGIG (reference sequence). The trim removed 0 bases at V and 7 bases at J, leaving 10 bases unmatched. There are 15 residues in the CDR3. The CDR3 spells CAWSVASGPTNTQYF. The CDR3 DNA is TGTGCCTGGAGTGTTGCTAGCGGCCCCACGAATACGCAGTATTTT.

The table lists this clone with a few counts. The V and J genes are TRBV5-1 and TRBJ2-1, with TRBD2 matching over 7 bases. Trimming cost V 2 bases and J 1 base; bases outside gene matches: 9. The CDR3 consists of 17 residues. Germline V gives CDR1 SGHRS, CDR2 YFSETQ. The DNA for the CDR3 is TGCGCCAGCAGCTTAGGGGCGGGAGAAGGGTCCTACAATGAGCAGTTCTTC. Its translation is CASSLGAGEGSYNEQFF.

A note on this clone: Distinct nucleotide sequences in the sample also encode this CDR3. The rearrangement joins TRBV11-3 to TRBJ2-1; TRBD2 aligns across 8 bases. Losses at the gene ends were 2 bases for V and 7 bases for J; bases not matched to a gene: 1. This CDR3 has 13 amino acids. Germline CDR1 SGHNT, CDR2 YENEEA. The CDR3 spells CASSLTSGNEQFF. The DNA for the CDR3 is TGTGCCAGCAGCTTAACTAGCGGTAATGAGCAGTTCTTC.

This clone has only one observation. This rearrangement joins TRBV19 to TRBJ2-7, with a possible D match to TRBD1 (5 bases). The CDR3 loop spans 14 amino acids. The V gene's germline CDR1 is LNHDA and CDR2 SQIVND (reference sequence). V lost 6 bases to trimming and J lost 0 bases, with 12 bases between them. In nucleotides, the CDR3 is TGTGCCAGTAGCCTCTTCAGGGACTCCTACGAGCAGTACTTC. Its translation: CASSLFRDSYEQYF.

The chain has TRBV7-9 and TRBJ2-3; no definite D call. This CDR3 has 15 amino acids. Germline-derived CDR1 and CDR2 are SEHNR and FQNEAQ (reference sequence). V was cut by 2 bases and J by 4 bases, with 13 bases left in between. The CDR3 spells CASSLIAISSDTQYF. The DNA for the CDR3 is TGTGCCAGCAGCTTAATAGCCATAAGCTCAGATACGCAGTATTTT.

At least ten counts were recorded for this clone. The CDR3 loop is CASRSPTSGGSYNEQFF. Written as DNA, the CDR3 is TGTGCCAGCAGAAGCCCGACTAGCGGGGGGTCCTACAATGAGCAGTTCTTC. The chain couples TRBV6-8 to TRBJ2-1; 13 bases align to TRBD2. The CDR3 is 17 amino acids. Germline CDR1 and CDR2: MNHGY and SAAAGT. Unmatched junction bases numbered 6, after V lost 6 bases and J lost 1 base.

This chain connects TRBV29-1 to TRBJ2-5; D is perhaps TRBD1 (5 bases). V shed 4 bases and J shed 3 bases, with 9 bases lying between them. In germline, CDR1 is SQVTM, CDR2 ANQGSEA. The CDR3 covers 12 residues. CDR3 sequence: CSVGQGEETQYF. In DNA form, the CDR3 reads TGCAGCGTTGGACAAGGGGAAGAGACCCAGTACTTC. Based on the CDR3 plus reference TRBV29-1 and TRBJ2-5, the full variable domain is SAVISQKPSRDICQRGTSLTIQCQVDSQVTMMFWYRQQPGQSLTLIATANQGSEATYESGFVIDKFPISRPNLTFSTLTVSNMSPEDSSIYLCSVGQGEETQYFGPGTRLLVL.

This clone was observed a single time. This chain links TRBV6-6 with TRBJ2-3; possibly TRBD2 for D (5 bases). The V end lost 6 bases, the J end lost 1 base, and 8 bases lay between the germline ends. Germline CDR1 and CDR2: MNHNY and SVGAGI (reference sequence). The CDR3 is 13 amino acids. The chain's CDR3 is CASRAAGTDTQYF. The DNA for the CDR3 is TGTGCCAGCAGAGCGGCCGGCACAGATACGCAGTATTTT.

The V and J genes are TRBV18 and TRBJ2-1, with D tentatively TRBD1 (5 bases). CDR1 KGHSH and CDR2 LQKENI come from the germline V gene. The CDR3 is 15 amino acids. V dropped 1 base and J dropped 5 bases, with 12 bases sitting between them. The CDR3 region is CASSPRSGADNEQFF. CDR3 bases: TGTGCCAGCTCACCACGATCTGGGGCGGACAATGAGCAGTTCTTC.

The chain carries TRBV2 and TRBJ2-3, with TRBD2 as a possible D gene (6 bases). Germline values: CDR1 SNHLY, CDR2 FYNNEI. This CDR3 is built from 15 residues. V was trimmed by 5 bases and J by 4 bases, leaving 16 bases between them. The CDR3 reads CASSRRGFAADTQYF. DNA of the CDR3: TGTGCCAGCAGTAGGCGGGGATTCGCGGCAGATACGCAGTATTTT.

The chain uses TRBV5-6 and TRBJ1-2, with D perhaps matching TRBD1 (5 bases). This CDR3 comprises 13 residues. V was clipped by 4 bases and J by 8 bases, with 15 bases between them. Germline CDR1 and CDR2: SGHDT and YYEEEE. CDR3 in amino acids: CASSPGPRSGYTF. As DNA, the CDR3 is TGTGCCAGCAGCCCGGGACCCCGGAGCGGCTACACCTTC.

CDR3 bases: TGTGCCAGCAGCCAAGTGGGGGACAGGGGAAGGTACGAGCAGTACTTC. Protein product: CASSQVGDRGRYEQYF. The gene calls are TRBV4-2 and TRBJ2-7; 10 bases agree with TRBD1. This CDR3 region has 16 residues. V was pared by 1 base and J by 4 bases, with 7 bases of the junction left unmatched. The germline CDR1 and CDR2 sequences are LGHNA and YNFKEQ.

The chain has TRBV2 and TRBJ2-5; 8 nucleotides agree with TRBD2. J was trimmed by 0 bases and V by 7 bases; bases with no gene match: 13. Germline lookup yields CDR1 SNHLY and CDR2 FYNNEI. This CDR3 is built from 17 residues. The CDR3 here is CASNLLGSGNYQETQYF. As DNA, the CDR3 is TGTGCCAGCAACCTATTGGGTAGCGGGAATTACCAAGAGACCCAGTACTTC.

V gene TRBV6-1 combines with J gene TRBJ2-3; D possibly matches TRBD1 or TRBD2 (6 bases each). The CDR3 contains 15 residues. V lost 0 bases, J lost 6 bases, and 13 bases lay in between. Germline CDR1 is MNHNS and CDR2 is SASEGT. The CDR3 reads CASSEAKGGRDTQYF. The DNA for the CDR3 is TGTGCCAGCAGTGAAGCGAAAGGGGGGAGGGATACGCAGTATTTT.